This is a list of T cell receptor beta chains from one sample in a study of T cells after yellow fever vaccination. TCRdb ran MiXCR on the 5' RACE reads and lists one entry per CDR3 protein. Altogether under 350,000 distinct CDR3 sequences are present, approximately 4% being singletons, with the ten largest covering around 23%. The sample in question was PBMCs, obtained 5 days after the yellow fever booster vaccination. These receptors were taken from a man younger than 30 who received the YFV17D yellow fever vaccine. Both conserved end residues are part of each CDR3. Fields, in order: clone size, J gene, V gene, D gene, CDR3 DNA, CDR3 protein. A D gene is named only where the DNA matches it firmly. A clone size is listed for some rows: how often the clone was seen (once, few, many), or a class if it is expanded.

>-|TRBJ2-2|TRBV6-5|-
TGTGCCAGCAGTTACTCTGGCGGGGTAGGCGGGGAGCTGTTTTTT
CASSYSGGVGGELFF
>-|TRBJ1-2|TRBV12-3/TRBV12-4|TRBD1
TGTGCCAGCTCCCCTAAGGAGGGGGCTTGGAACTATGGCTACACCTTC
CASSPKEGAWNYGYTF
>few|TRBJ2-3|TRBV6-2/TRBV6-3|-
TGTGCCAGCAGTTCTAAAGGCAGGGGCTCAGATACGCAGTATTTT
CASSSKGRGSDTQYF
>few|TRBJ2-1|TRBV20-1|-
TGCAGTGCTACCCTCCCTACTTACAATGAGCAGTTCTTC
CSATLPTYNEQFF
>few|TRBJ2-5|TRBV4-1|TRBD2
TGCGCCAGCAGCCTCAATAGCGGGGGGGCCCAAGAGACCCAGTACTTC
CASSLNSGGAQETQYF
>few|TRBJ2-1|TRBV6-5|-
TGTGCCAGCAGTTACTCGACGTTCGCTGAGCAGTTCTTC
CASSYSTFAEQFF
>-|TRBJ2-1|TRBV6-2/TRBV6-3|-
TGTGCCAGCAGTTACGGGACTCCCCTCTACAATGAGCAGTTCTTC
CASSYGTPLYNEQFF
>few|TRBJ1-1|TRBV12-3/TRBV12-4|-
TGTGCCAGCAGTTTCACAGACATGAACACTGAAGCTTTCTTT
CASSFTDMNTEAFF
>-|TRBJ2-7|TRBV5-1|-
TGCGCCAGCAGCGCTCCGGGCCTCTCCTACGAGCAGTACTTC
CASSAPGLSYEQYF
>-|TRBJ2-1|TRBV20-1|TRBD2
TGCAGTGCTAGTCGTTCGGGAGGGGGTTACAATGAGCAGTTCTTC
CSASRSGGGYNEQFF
>many|TRBJ2-6|TRBV6-5|-
TGTGCCAGCAGTTCGCAATCTCAGGGGTCTGGGGCCAACGTCCTGACTTTC
CASSSQSQGSGANVLTF
>few|TRBJ2-2|TRBV5-1|-
TGCGCCAGCAGCTTGGGTGTCAGGGGGGAGCTGTTTTTT
CASSLGVRGELFF
>few|TRBJ2-4|TRBV4-1|TRBD1
TGCGCCAGCAGCCAAGGAGTAAGCAGGGGGCTGCTCAAAAACATTCAGTACTTC
CASSQGVSRGLLKNIQYF
>-|TRBJ2-1|TRBV7-3|-
TGTGCCAGCAGCTCCCTTCCTCAGGGGAATGAGCAGTTCTTC
CASSSLPQGNEQFF
>few|TRBJ2-1|TRBV4-3|TRBD2
TGCGCCAGCAGCCACCTCGGGACTAGGCGCAATGAGCAGTTCTTC
CASSHLGTRRNEQFF
>few|TRBJ1-1|TRBV5-1|-
TGCGCCAGCAGCTTCTCGGGTCCGGCCTTCGCGAACACTGAAGCTTTCTTT
CASSFSGPAFANTEAFF
>few|TRBJ2-7|TRBV3-1|-
TGTGCCAGCACCCTTGGGACCGAGCAGTACTTC
CASTLGTEQYF
>many|TRBJ2-5|TRBV2|TRBD2
TGTGCCAGCAGTGAACAGCTAGCGGGGGGAGAGACCCAGTACTTC
CASSEQLAGGETQYF
>-|TRBJ2-3|TRBV6-2/TRBV6-3|-
TGTGCCAGCAGTCCTCAAATAGATACGCAGTATTTT
CASSPQIDTQYF
>few|TRBJ2-6|TRBV5-1|-
TGCGCCAGCAGCCCCAGGGGATCTGGGGCCAACGTCCTGACTTTC
CASSPRGSGANVLTF
>many|TRBJ1-1|TRBV4-2|-
TGTGCCAGCAGCCAAGGGAACACTGAAGCTTTCTTT
CASSQGNTEAFF
>-|TRBJ2-7|TRBV10-3|-
TGTGCCATCAGCCGGACGGGGGAGAAGTCTGCCGAGCAGTACTTC
CAISRTGEKSAEQYF
>-|TRBJ2-3|TRBV20-1|-
TGCAGTGCTAGGGCGTTAGGGGGATGGGATACGCAGTATTTT
CSARALGGWDTQYF
>-|TRBJ2-3|TRBV4-3|-
TGCGCCAGCAGCCCGAAGGGACTGTTTACGACGCAGTATTTT
CASSPKGLFTTQYF
>many|TRBJ2-7|TRBV5-1|-
TGCGCCAGCAGCTTGACTAGTACCTACGAGCAGTACTTC
CASSLTSTYEQYF
>few|TRBJ1-1|TRBV14|TRBD1
TGTGCCAGCAGCCCGAGACAGGGAGATGGTGACACTGAAGCTTTCTTT
CASSPRQGDGDTEAFF
>few|TRBJ2-1|TRBV19|-
TGTGCCAGTAGTATACCCGGCCTTAGGTCCTACAATGAGCAGTTCTTC
CASSIPGLRSYNEQFF
>many|TRBJ2-3|TRBV5-1|TRBD1
TGCGCCAGCAGCCGGACAGGGGGCGACCCTCCGAGATCGCAGTATTTT
CASSRTGGDPPRSQYF
>-|TRBJ2-5|TRBV11-2|TRBD1
TGTGCCAGCAGCACTCCCTTGACAGGGTCGGTGGAGACCCAGTACTTC
CASSTPLTGSVETQYF
>few|TRBJ1-1|TRBV6-5|-
TGTGCCAGCAGACAGACAACTGAAGCTTTCTTT
CASRQTTEAFF
>-|TRBJ2-5|TRBV6-1|TRBD2
TGTGCCAGCAGTGAAAGGGGACTAGCGGGGGGAGATCCCATTCAAGAGACCCAGTACTTC
CASSERGLAGGDPIQETQYF
>-|TRBJ1-2|TRBV29-1|-
TGCAGCGTACTGCCTTCTAACTATGGCTACACCTTC
CSVLPSNYGYTF
>many|TRBJ1-4|TRBV6-6|-
TGTGCCAGCAGTTACCGGGGGCAGGGGGAAAAACTGTTTTTT
CASSYRGQGEKLFF
>-|TRBJ2-5|TRBV12-3/TRBV12-4|-
TGTGCCAGCAGTCCGTCCGGCCAGGCCCAGTACTTC
CASSPSGQAQYF
>-|TRBJ1-1|TRBV7-2|TRBD1
TGTGCCAGCAGCTTCTGGACAGGGGGAATGCCTTTCTTT
CASSFWTGGMPFF
>-|TRBJ2-1|TRBV12-3/TRBV12-4|-
TGTGCCAGCAGTGGGGCTCCTACGGGGAGCCACTACAATGAGCAGTTCTTC
CASSGAPTGSHYNEQFF
>-|TRBJ2-7|TRBV7-6|-
TGTGCCAGCAGCTCAGGGCAGGGCGGGACCTACGAGCAGTACTTC
CASSSGQGGTYEQYF
>few|TRBJ2-3|TRBV7-3|-
TGTGCCAGCAGCTTAATCGGCGCGGGTGGCACAGATACGCAGTATTTT
CASSLIGAGGTDTQYF
>few|TRBJ2-5|TRBV9|-
TGTGCCAGCAGCGTAGGGTTCGTAGAGACCCAGTACTTC
CASSVGFVETQYF
>many|TRBJ2-2|TRBV20-1|TRBD1
TGCAGTGCCCTGGGACAGAGGAACACCGGGGAGCTGTTTTTT
CSALGQRNTGELFF
>-|TRBJ2-3|TRBV20-1|-
TGCAGTGCTAGCATATGGGAACTCGATGGGGATACGCAGTATTTT
CSASIWELDGDTQYF
>many|TRBJ1-2|TRBV5-1|TRBD1
TGCGCCAGCAAAGGTTACGGACAGGGAATGGGCGGCTACACCTTC
CASKGYGQGMGGYTF
>-|TRBJ2-2|TRBV11-2|TRBD2
TGTGCCAGCAGCACTAGCGGGGTAACCGGGGAGCTGTTTTTT
CASSTSGVTGELFF
>many|TRBJ2-2|TRBV2|-
TGTGCCAGCAGTGAAAAGGCAGCGAGTGGGCGGAACACCGGGGAGCTGTTTTTT
CASSEKAASGRNTGELFF